These 6 T cell receptor beta chains came from one sample sequenced in a study of blood T cell repertoires in COVID-19. Measured with immunoSEQ multiplex PCR; TCRdb has only the in-frame clones, and not every one. This table has fewer than 500,000 clones, roughly 86% appearing once. Sequencing was carried out using PBMCs or T cells enriched from blood (not recorded which). These receptors were obtained from a man in his thirties or forties who had recovered from COVID-19.

The chain combines TRBV29-1 with TRBJ1-2; 9 nucleotides line up with TRBD1. CDR3 length: 14 amino acids. Trimming at V came to 6 bases and at J to 6 bases, leaving 11 bases not matched to a gene. CDR1 SQVTM and CDR2 ANQGSEA come from the germline V gene. The CDR3 loop reads CSVPSPGQGNGYTF. As DNA, the CDR3 is TGCAGCGTACCGTCCCCGGGACAGGGAAATGGCTACACCTTC.

This clone was observed a handful of times. The rearrangement uses TRBV11-2 and TRBJ2-1; 10 positions agree with TRBD2. This CDR3 region has 17 residues. V gave up 1 base and J gave up 5 bases; unmatched junction bases: 8. Germline V gives CDR1 SGHAT, CDR2 FQNNGV. CDR3 in DNA: TGTGCCAGCAGCTTAGGGTGGTCTAGCGGGGGTAACAATGAGCAGTTCTTC. Its protein product is CASSLGWSSGGNNEQFF.

Of note for this clone: Other DNA sequences in this sample translate to the same CDR3. DNA for the CDR3: TGCGCCAGCAGCTTGGGGCAGGGCGGAAACACCATATATTTT. This sequence encodes CASSLGQGGNTIYF. The chain recombines TRBV5-1 with TRBJ1-3; the D gene is possibly TRBD1 (5 bases). Trimming removed 0 bases from V and 4 bases from J, with 8 bases in between. Germline V lookup: CDR1 SGHRS, CDR2 YFSETQ. The CDR3 is 14 amino acids. Drawing the rest from reference TRBV5-1 and TRBJ1-3, the complete variable domain is KAGVTQTPRYLIKTRGQQVTLSCSPISGHRSVSWYQQTPGQGLQFLFEYFSETQRNKGNFPGRFSGRQFSNSRSEMNVSTLELGDSALYLCASSLGQGGNTIYFGEGSWLTVV.

V is TRBV4-2 and J is TRBJ1-4, with 7 bases fitting TRBD1. V lost 2 bases, J lost 2 bases, and 2 bases stayed unmatched. The germline gives CDR1 LGHNA, CDR2 YNFKEQ. This CDR3 region has 15 residues. CDR3 sequence reads: CASSQRQGTNEKLFF. DNA of the CDR3: TGTGCCAGCAGCCAAAGACAGGGCACTAATGAAAAACTGTTTTTT.

This chain joins TRBV10-3 and TRBJ2-7; unclear D gene. The germline V and J ends were trimmed by 4 bases and 5 bases, with 9 bases remaining between them. Germline-derived CDR1 and CDR2 are ENHRY and SYGVKD. This CDR3 is 12 amino acids long. The CDR3 nucleotides are TGTGCCATCAGTGCACACATTGACGAGCAGTACTTC. This gives the protein CAISAHIDEQYF.

The CDR3 DNA is TGCGCCAGCAGCGCGTTCCGGGACACCCCCCTAAAAGGGTATGGCTACACCTTC. Translation gives CASSAFRDTPLKGYGYTF. This chain links TRBV5-1 with TRBJ1-2, with D perhaps TRBD1 (6 bases). V lost 4 bases and J 5 bases, leaving 27 bases between the germline ends. Per the germline V gene, CDR1 is SGHRS and CDR2 is YFSETQ. The CDR3 is 18 residues long.